This TCR beta chain was identified in a study of cytomegalovirus exposure and HLA in healthy donors. The sample holds many counts of this clone. Produced via immunoSEQ multiplex PCR; TCRdb's table is partial and in-frame only. The sample lists under 150,000 clones; about 88% were seen once. CDR1 and CDR2 (germline): SGHNT, YYREEE (reference sequence). Trimming stripped 0 bases from V and 4 bases from J, with 7 bases between. The CDR3 runs to 13 residues. The source material was PBMCs. This chain uses TRBV5-4 with TRBJ1-2; the D gene is possibly TRBD1 (5 bases). The TCR originated in a man in his late teens or twenties in good health and CMV-seropositive. This chain's CDR3 is CASSLEGVYGYTF. As DNA, the CDR3 is TGTGCCAGCAGCTTGGAAGGGGTCTATGGCTACACCTTC.